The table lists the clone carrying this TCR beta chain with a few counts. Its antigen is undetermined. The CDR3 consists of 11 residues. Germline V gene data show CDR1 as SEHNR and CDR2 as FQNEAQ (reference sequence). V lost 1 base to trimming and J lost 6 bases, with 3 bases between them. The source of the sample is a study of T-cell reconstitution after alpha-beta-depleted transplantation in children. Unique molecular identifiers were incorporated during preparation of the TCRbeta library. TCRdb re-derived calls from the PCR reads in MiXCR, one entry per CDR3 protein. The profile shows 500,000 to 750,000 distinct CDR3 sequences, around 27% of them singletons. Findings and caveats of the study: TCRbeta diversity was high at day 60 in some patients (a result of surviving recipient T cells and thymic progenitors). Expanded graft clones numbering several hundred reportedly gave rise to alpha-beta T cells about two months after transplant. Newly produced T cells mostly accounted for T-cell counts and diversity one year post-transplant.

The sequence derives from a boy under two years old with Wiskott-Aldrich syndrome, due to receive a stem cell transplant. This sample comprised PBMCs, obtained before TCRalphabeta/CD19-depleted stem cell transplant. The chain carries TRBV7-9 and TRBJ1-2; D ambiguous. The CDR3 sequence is CASSLEHGYTF. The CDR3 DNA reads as TGTGCCAGCAGCTTAGAGCATGGCTACACCTTC.